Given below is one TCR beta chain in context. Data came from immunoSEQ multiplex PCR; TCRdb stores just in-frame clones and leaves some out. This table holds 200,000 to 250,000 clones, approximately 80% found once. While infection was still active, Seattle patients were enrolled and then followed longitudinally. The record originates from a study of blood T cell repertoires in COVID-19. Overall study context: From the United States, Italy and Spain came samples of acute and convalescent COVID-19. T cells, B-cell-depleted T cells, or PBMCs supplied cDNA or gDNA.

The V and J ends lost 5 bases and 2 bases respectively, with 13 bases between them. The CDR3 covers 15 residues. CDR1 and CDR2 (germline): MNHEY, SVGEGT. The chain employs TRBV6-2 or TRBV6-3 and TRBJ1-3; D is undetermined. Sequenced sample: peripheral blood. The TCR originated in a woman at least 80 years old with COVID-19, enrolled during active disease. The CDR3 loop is CASSGNNLPGNTIYF. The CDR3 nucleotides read TGTGCCAGCAGTGGCAACAACCTTCCTGGAAACACCATATATTTT.